The 15 T cell receptor beta chains reported below all come from one sample, sequenced in a study of a mutant IDH1 vaccine in newly diagnosed glioma. For these TCRs, the target antigens are not known. Described time point: week 35, safety follow-up. What each vaccine dose contained was 300 ug of mutant IDH1 20-mer peptide, accompanied by topical imiquimod. Method: immunoSEQ multiplex PCR; TCRdb's copy keeps in-frame clones and lacks some. The sample lists 53,000 or so clones, roughly three quarters seen once, with over 6.5% in the top ten. Sample: PBMCs, taken from a glioma patient whose treatment included an IDH1 peptide vaccine. Receptors originate from a man between 40 and 49 years old with glioma.

The gene calls are TRBV5-1 and TRBJ2-2; the match to TRBD2 covers 14 bases. The V gene end was trimmed by 4 bases and the J gene end by 4 bases; junction bases not matched to a gene: 6. Germline lookup yields CDR1 SGHRS and CDR2 YFSETQ. The CDR3 extends over 17 amino acids. The CDR3 sequence: CASSPGLAGGLTGELFF. In nucleotides, the CDR3 is TGCGCCAGCAGCCCCGGACTAGCGGGGGGACTCACCGGGGAGCTGTTTTTT.

The sample holds a few counts of this clone. This chain uses TRBV19 with TRBJ2-1; TRBD2 agrees at 11 bases. CDR1 is LNHDA and CDR2 is SQIVND in the germline V gene (reference sequence). The V and J ends lost 4 bases and 7 bases, in that order; junction bases with no gene match: 6. This CDR3 is built from 15 residues. CDR3 sequence (DNA): TGTGCCAGTAGTAAGACTAGCGGGGCCTTGAATGAGCAGTTCTTC. Amino acid sequence: CASSKTSGALNEQFF.

The chain couples TRBV7-3 to TRBJ2-7; 8 bases map to TRBD1. The CDR3 runs 16 residues. The germline CDR1 and CDR2 sequences are SGHTA and FQGTGA. Trimming took 5 bases from V and 0 from J; bases not matched to a gene: 9. The CDR3 DNA sequence: TGTGCCAGCAGCCCTACAGGGGGATCGGACTCCTACGAGCAGTACTTC. Its translation is CASSPTGGSDSYEQYF.

V gene TRBV4-1 combines with J gene TRBJ1-5; D is unresolved. The CDR3 runs 17 residues. Trimming pared 0 bases from V and 2 bases from J, leaving 14 bases between. Germline V gene data show CDR1 as MGHRA and CDR2 as YSYEKL. DNA for the CDR3: TGCGCCAGCAGCCAAGATAAGGCGGAGAGGGGCAATCAGCCCCAGCATTTT. This sequence encodes CASSQDKAERGNQPQHF.

The chain has TRBV2 and TRBJ2-2, with D perhaps matching TRBD2 (6 bases). From germline, CDR1 is SNHLY and CDR2 FYNNEI. V shed 6 bases and J shed 3 bases, with 11 bases lying between them. The length of the CDR3 is 14 residues. The CDR3 DNA sequence: TGTGCCAGCAGGGAGGGACCCTACACCGGGGAGCTGTTTTTT. This gives the protein CASREGPYTGELFF.

The chain employs TRBV11-2 and TRBJ2-7; no clear D. CDR3 length equals 12 residues. Germline-derived CDR1 and CDR2 are SGHAT and FQNNGV. Trimming took off 1 base at V and 5 bases at J, with 6 bases between the two ends. CDR3 protein: CASSLAKDEQYF. CDR3 in DNA: TGTGCCAGCAGCTTAGCCAAAGACGAGCAGTACTTC.

J is TRBJ1-2 and V is TRBV10-3, with TRBD1 identical over 7 bases. This CDR3 is built from 14 residues. V trimming: 3 bases; J trimming: 4 bases; junction bases outside the gene matches: 5. The germline V gene has CDR1 ENHRY and CDR2 SYGVKD. Written as DNA, the CDR3 is TGTGCCATCAGTGAAGGGGGCAGTGCCTATGGCTACACCTTC. Protein: CAISEGGSAYGYTF.

The V call is TRBV10-2, the J call TRBJ2-3, with D tentatively TRBD2 (5 bases). This CDR3 has 14 residues. In germline, CDR1 is WSHSY, CDR2 SAAADI. Trimming pared 7 bases from V and 0 bases from J, leaving 11 bases between. CDR3 in DNA: TGCGCCAGCATTAGACGGGGTAGCACAGATACGCAGTATTTT. Translated: CASIRRGSTDTQYF.

This chain joins TRBV27 and TRBJ1-6, with TRBD1 matching 12 bases. The CDR3 length is 16 residues. CDR1 is MNHEY, CDR2 SMNVEV, per germline (reference sequence). With 10 bases clipped from V and 7 bases from J, the junction kept 11 bases outside the gene matches. The CDR3 DNA follows: TGTGCCACCTCGGGACAGGGGGCGCTGGGGAATTCACCCCTCCACTTT. This codes for CATSGQGALGNSPLHF.

This chain joins TRBV7-2 and TRBJ2-1; D may be TRBD2 (6 bases). CDR1 is SGHTA, CDR2 FQGNSA, per germline. CDR3 size: 17 residues. V was cut by 5 bases and J by 0 bases, with 17 bases left in between. In DNA form, the CDR3 reads TGTGCCAGCAGCCCTAAGCTGCGCGGGGCCTCCTACAATGAGCAGTTCTTC. This translates into CASSPKLRGASYNEQFF.

This clone is a singleton in its sample. This sequence joins TRBV11-2 and TRBJ2-7; 7 bases agree with TRBD1. The CDR3 runs to 14 residues. Germline loops: CDR1 SGHAT, CDR2 FQNNGV. Trimming at V came to 5 bases and at J to 5 bases, leaving 9 bases not matched to a gene. The CDR3 DNA reads as TGTGCCAGCAGCACTAGGACAGGAGGAAACGAGCAGTACTTC. Amino acid sequence: CASSTRTGGNEQYF. The full variable domain, completed using reference TRBV11-2 and TRBJ2-7, is EAGVAQSPRYKIIEKRQSVAFWCNPISGHATLYWYQQILGQGPKLLIQFQNNGVVDDSQLPKDRFSAERLKGVDSTLKIQPAKLEDSAVYLCASSTRTGGNEQYFGPGTRLTVT.

The CDR3 loop reads CASRGPGPQETQYF. The DNA for the CDR3 is TGTGCCAGCAGAGGACCCGGGCCCCAAGAGACCCAGTACTTC. The chain carries TRBV2 and TRBJ2-5; D is uncertain. The V end lost 6 bases, the J end lost 1 base, and 12 bases lay between the germline ends. The CDR3 length is 14 residues. Germline lookup yields CDR1 SNHLY and CDR2 FYNNEI.

CDR3 in DNA: TGTGCCTGGTCCGGGGTCAACATTCAGTACTTC. Its translation is CAWSGVNIQYF. This chain links TRBV30 with TRBJ2-4; D possibly corresponds to TRBD2 (5 bases). CDR1 GTSNPN and CDR2 SVGIG come from the germline V gene (reference sequence). Trimming took off 5 bases at V and 7 bases at J, with 9 bases between the two ends. This CDR3 has 11 amino acids.

This clone was recorded only once. The chain recombines TRBV23-1 with TRBJ1-6; D uncertain. TRBV23-1 is known as an ORF, though its function is uncertain. Trimming pared 1 base from V and 13 bases from J, leaving 11 bases between. CDR3 length: 13 residues. The chain's CDR3 is CASSQWAAVPLHF. CDR3 coding DNA: TGCGCCAGCAGTCAATGGGCGGCTGTGCCCCTCCACTTT.

The chain links TRBV5-1 to TRBJ1-2; 8 positions match TRBD1. In germline, CDR1 is SGHRS, CDR2 YFSETQ. The CDR3 is 13 residues long. Unmatched junction bases numbered 5, after V lost 4 bases and J lost 6 bases. The CDR3 sequence is CASSDRGKNGYTF. In DNA, the CDR3 is TGCGCCAGCAGCGACAGGGGAAAAAATGGCTACACCTTC.